The 11 T cell receptor beta chains below all came from one sample that was sequenced in a study of blood T cell repertoires in COVID-19. Sequencing was performed with immunoSEQ multiplex PCR; in TCRdb, only in-frame clones are kept and a portion is missing. The data show approximately 76,000 clones, roughly four fifths seen once. Specimen: peripheral blood. The receptor source for this set is a woman aged 55 to 70 with acute or convalescent COVID-19.

The chain employs TRBV11-2 and TRBJ1-6, with a tentative D call TRBD1 (5 bases). Per the germline V gene, CDR1 is SGHAT and CDR2 is FQNNGV. With 5 bases removed from V and 12 bases from J, the gap between germline ends came to 20 bases. This CDR3 contains 15 residues. CDR3 in amino acids: CASSPVGGNGLPLHF. As DNA, the CDR3 is TGTGCCAGCAGCCCCGTGGGGGGTAATGGCCTACCCCTCCACTTT.

This chain links TRBV18 with TRBJ1-1, with D perhaps matching TRBD1 (5 bases). Trimming stripped 0 bases from V and 4 bases from J, with 12 bases between. Germline CDR1 KGHSH, CDR2 LQKENI. CDR3 length equals 15 residues. The CDR3 is CASSPPGRESTEAFF. For the CDR3, the DNA is TGTGCCAGCTCACCACCGGGGCGGGAGAGCACTGAAGCTTTCTTT. Complete variable domain (other parts from reference TRBV18 and TRBJ1-1): NAGVMQNPRHLVRRRGQEARLRCSPMKGHSHVYWYRQLPEEGLKFMVYLQKENIIDESGMPKERFSAEFPKEGPSILRIQQVVRGDSAAYFCASSPPGRESTEAFFGQGTRLTVV.

CDR3 sequence (DNA): TGTGCCATCAGTGAGCTGGGGGGGAAGGAAAAACTGTTTTTT. Translating gives CAISELGGKEKLFF. The gene calls are TRBV10-3 and TRBJ1-4, with D possibly being TRBD1 (5 bases). In germline, CDR1 is ENHRY, CDR2 SYGVKD. The V end lost 2 bases, the J end lost 8 bases, and 12 bases lay between the germline ends. CDR3 size: 14 residues.

The gene calls are TRBV5-6 and TRBJ1-2; D remains ambiguous. Germline CDR1 SGHDT, CDR2 YYEEEE. With 2 bases removed from V and 3 bases from J, the gap between germline ends came to 17 bases. The CDR3 runs 16 residues. CDR3 sequence reads: CASSFSRRTDYYGYTF. CDR3 bases: TGTGCCAGCAGCTTCTCCAGGCGGACGGACTACTATGGCTACACCTTC. Full variable domain (missing parts from reference TRBV5-6 and TRBJ1-2): DAGVTQSPTHLIKTRGQQVTLRCSPKSGHDTVSWYQQALGQGPQFIFQYYEEEERQRGNFPDRFSGHQFPNYSSELNVNALLLGDSALYLCASSFSRRTDYYGYTFGSGTRLTVV.

Concerning this clone itself: Sequence at one end of the junction differs from germline and may be a read error. V and J are TRBV12-5 and TRBJ1-1; D possibly corresponds to TRBD1 (6 bases). The CDR3 has 17 residues. Germline assignment: CDR1 LGHNT and CDR2 FRNRAP. This CDR3 is CASGLVTSGRGPLGAFF. CDR3 nucleotides: TGTGCTAGTGGTCTGGTAACCTCAGGGCGGGGGCCTTTGGGAGCTTTCTTT. The whole variable domain, remainder taken from reference TRBV12-5 and TRBJ1-1, is DARVTQTPRHKVTEMGQEVTMRCQPILGHNTVFWYRQTMMQGLELLAYFRNRAPLDDSGMPKDRFSAEMPDATLATLKIQPSEPRDSAVYFCASGLVTSGRGPLGAFFGQGTRLTVV.

This rearrangement joins TRBV6-6 to TRBJ1-1, with no clear D. Trimming cost V 5 bases and J 7 bases, with 14 bases left between them. There are 13 residues in the CDR3. Per the germline V gene, CDR1 is MNHNY and CDR2 is SVGAGI (reference sequence). The CDR3 region is CASSPPGRLEAFF. The CDR3 DNA reads TGTGCCAGCAGTCCCCCAGGCCGTCTTGAAGCTTTCTTT.

The V and J genes are TRBV5-8 and TRBJ2-3, with 12 bases fitting TRBD2. Unmatched junction bases numbered 1, after V lost 0 bases and J lost 5 bases. Germline CDR1 is SGHTS and CDR2 is YDEGEE. The CDR3 contains 15 residues. The CDR3 sequence: CASSLGLAGVDTQYF. The CDR3, as DNA: TGTGCCAGCAGCTTGGGACTAGCGGGGGTAGATACGCAGTATTTT.

This chain joins TRBV6-5 and TRBJ1-1; unclear D gene. The germline CDR1 and CDR2 sequences are MNHEY and SVGAGI. The CDR3 has 10 amino acids. Between the trimmed V and J ends, which lost 8 bases and 5 bases, there was a span of 6 bases. CDR3 protein: CASQRTEAFF. The CDR3 DNA reads as TGTGCCAGCCAGAGGACTGAAGCTTTCTTT.

A remark on this clone: The same CDR3 also results from other DNA sequences found in this sample. This sequence joins TRBV10-2 and TRBJ2-3, with 11 bases lining up with TRBD2. Per germline, CDR1 WSHSY and CDR2 SAAADI. This CDR3 region has 14 residues. V shed 6 bases and J 4 bases; nucleotides not matched to a gene: 3. The CDR3 is CASSLAGGSDTQYF. CDR3 sequence (DNA): TGCGCCAGCAGCCTAGCGGGGGGATCAGATACGCAGTATTTT.

The chain couples TRBV12-3 or TRBV12-4 to TRBJ2-7; D uncertain. This CDR3 is 12 amino acids long. Trimming shortened V by 4 bases and J by 2 bases, and 6 bases separated the two germline ends. CDR3 nucleotide sequence: TGTGCCAGCAGTTCCCCGGCCTACGAGCAGTACTTC. Translated: CASSSPAYEQYF.

The V and J genes are TRBV18 and TRBJ2-6; 7 bases are a match to TRBD2. Germline V gene lookup returns CDR1 KGHSH and CDR2 LQKENI. Germline trimming cut 8 bases from V and 3 bases from J; bases unmatched to any gene: 4. The CDR3 covers 14 residues. Here the CDR3 reads CASAREVGANVLTF. The CDR3 bases are TGTGCCAGCGCCCGGGAGGTTGGGGCCAACGTCCTGACTTTC.